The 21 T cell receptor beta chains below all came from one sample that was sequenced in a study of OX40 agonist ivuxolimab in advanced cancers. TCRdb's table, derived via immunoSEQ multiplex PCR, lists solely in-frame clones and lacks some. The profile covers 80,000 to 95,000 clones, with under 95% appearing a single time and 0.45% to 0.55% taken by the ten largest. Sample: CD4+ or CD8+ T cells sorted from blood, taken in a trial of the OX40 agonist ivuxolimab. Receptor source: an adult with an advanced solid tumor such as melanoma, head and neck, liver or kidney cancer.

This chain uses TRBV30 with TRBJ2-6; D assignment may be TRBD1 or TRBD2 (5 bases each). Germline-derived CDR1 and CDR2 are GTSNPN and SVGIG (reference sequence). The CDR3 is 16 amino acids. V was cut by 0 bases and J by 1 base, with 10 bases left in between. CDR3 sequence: CAWSVLGASGANVLTF. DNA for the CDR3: TGTGCCTGGAGTGTACTCGGGGCGTCTGGGGCCAACGTCCTGACTTTC.

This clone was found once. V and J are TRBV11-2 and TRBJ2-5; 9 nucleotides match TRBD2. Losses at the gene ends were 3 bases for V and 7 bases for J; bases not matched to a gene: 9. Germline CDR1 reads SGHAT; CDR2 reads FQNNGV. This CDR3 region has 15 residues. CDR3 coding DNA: TGTGCCAGCAGCTTGAGTCCTAGCGGGGCACGGACCCAGTACTTC. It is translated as CASSLSPSGARTQYF.

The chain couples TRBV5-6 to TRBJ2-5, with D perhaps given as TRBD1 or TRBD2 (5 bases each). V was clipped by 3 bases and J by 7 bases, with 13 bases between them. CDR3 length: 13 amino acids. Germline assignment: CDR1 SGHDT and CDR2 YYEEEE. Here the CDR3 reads CASSSGAQGTQYF. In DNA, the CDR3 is TGTGCCAGCAGCTCCGGGGCCCAGGGGACCCAGTACTTC.

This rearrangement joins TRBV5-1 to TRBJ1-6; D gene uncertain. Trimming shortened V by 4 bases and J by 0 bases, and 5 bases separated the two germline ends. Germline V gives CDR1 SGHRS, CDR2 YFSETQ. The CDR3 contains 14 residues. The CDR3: CASSQDSYNSPLHF. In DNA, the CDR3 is TGCGCCAGCAGCCAGGACTCCTATAATTCACCCCTCCACTTT.

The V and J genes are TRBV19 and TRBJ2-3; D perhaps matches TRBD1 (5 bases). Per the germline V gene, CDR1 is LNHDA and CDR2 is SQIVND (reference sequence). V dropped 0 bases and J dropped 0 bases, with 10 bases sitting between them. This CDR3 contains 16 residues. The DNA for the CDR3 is TGTGCCAGTAGTATAGAGGGGCTTGCTAGCACAGATACGCAGTATTTT. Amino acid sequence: CASSIEGLASTDTQYF.

The CDR3 nucleotides read TGTGCCAGCAGTGAGGGGGCGCACGGAAACACCATATATTTT. Protein: CASSEGAHGNTIYF. The chain carries TRBV2 and TRBJ1-3, with D maybe TRBD1 (6 bases). V was cut by 3 bases and J by 4 bases, with 10 bases left in between. This CDR3 spans 14 amino acids. CDR1 and CDR2 (germline): SNHLY, FYNNEI.

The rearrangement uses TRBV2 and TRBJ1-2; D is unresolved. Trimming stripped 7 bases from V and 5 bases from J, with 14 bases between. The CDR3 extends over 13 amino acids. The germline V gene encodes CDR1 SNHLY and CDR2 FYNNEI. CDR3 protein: CASNREAAYGYTF. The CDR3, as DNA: TGTGCCAGCAACCGGGAAGCCGCATATGGCTACACCTTC.

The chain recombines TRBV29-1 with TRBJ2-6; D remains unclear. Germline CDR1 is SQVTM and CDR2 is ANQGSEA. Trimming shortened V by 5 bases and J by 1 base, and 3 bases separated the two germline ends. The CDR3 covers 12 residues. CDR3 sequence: CSVRSGANVLTF. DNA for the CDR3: TGCAGCGTTAGGTCTGGGGCCAACGTCCTGACTTTC.

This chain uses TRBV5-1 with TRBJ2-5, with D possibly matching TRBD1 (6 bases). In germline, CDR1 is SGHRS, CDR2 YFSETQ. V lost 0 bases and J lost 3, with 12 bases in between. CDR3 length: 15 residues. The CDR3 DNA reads TGCGCCAGCAGCTTGGAAGGGGGTAGGAAAGAGACCCAGTACTTC. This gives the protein CASSLEGGRKETQYF.

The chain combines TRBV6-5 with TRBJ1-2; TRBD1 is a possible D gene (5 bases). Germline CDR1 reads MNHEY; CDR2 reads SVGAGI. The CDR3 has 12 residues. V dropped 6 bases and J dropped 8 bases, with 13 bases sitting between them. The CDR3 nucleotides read TGTGCCAGCAGCCCCAGGGTTGGCGGCTACACCTTC. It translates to CASSPRVGGYTF.

The CDR3 loop reads CASSFLAGGHVDEQFF. CDR3 nucleotide sequence: TGTGCCAGCAGCTTCCTAGCGGGGGGGCACGTCGATGAGCAGTTCTTC. The rearrangement uses TRBV11-1 and TRBJ2-1; TRBD2 aligns across 12 bases. The CDR3 length is 16 residues. Germline V gene data show CDR1 as SGHAT and CDR2 as FQDESV (reference sequence). The V and J ends lost 3 bases and 8 bases, in that order; junction bases with no gene match: 8.

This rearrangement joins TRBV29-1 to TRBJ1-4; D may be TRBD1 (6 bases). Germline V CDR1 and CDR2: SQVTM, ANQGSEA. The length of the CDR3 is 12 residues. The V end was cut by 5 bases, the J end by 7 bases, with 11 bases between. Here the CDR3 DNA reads TGCAGCGTTTCGGGCAGGGGTGAAAAACTGTTTTTT. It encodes CSVSGRGEKLFF.

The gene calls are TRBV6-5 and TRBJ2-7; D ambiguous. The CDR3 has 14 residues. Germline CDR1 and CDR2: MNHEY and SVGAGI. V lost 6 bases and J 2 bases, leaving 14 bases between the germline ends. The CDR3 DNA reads TGTGCCAGCAGCCCCCAAAGACCCACCTACGAGCAGTACTTC. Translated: CASSPQRPTYEQYF.

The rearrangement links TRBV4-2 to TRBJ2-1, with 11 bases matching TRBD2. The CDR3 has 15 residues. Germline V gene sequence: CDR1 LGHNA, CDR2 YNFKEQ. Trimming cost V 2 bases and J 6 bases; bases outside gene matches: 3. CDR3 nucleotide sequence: TGTGCCAGCAGCCAACCGACTAGCGGGACCAATGAGCAGTTCTTC. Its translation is CASSQPTSGTNEQFF.

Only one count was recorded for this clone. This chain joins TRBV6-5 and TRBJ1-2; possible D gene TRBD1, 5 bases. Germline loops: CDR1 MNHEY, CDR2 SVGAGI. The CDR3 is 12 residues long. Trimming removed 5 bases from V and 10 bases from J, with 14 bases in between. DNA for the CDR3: TGTGCCAGCAGTAACGGACAAGAGCACTACACCTTC. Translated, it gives CASSNGQEHYTF.

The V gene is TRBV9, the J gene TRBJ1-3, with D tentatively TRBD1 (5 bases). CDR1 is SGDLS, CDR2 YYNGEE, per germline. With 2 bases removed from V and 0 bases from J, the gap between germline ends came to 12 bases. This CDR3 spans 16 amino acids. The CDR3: CASSVSGTASGNTIYF. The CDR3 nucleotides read TGTGCCAGCAGCGTGTCCGGGACGGCCTCTGGAAACACCATATATTTT.

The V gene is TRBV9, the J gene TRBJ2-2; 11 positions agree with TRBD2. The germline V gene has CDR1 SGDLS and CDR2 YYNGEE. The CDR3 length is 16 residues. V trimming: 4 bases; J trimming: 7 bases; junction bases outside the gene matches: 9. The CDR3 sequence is CASSLNIAGGIGELFF. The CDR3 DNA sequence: TGTGCCAGCAGCCTGAACATAGCGGGAGGGATCGGGGAGCTGTTTTTT.

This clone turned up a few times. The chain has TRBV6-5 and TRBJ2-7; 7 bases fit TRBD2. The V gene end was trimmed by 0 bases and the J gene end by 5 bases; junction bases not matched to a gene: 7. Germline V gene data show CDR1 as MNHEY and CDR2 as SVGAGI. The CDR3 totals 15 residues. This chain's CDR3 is CASSYSRSGEHEQYF. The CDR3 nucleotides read TGTGCCAGCAGTTACTCGCGGAGCGGGGAACACGAGCAGTACTTC.

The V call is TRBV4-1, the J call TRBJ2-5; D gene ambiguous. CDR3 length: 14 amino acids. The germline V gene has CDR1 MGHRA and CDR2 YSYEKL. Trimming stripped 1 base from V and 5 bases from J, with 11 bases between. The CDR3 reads CASSQVQTPETQYF. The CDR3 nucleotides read TGCGCCAGCAGCCAAGTTCAGACTCCGGAGACCCAGTACTTC.

The CDR3 region has the DNA TGCAGCGTTGGAGGCGGGAGAGGAGAGACCCAGTACTTC. Protein product: CSVGGGRGETQYF. The chain uses TRBV29-1 and TRBJ2-5, with 7 bases matching TRBD2. V shed 4 bases, J shed 4 bases, and the junction held 6 bases outside the gene matches. The CDR3 spans 13 residues. Germline V gives CDR1 SQVTM, CDR2 ANQGSEA. The full variable domain, in which reference TRBV29-1 and TRBJ2-5 provide the parts outside the CDR3, is SAVISQKPSRDICQRGTSLTIQCQVDSQVTMMFWYRQQPGQSLTLIATANQGSEATYESGFVIDKFPISRPNLTFSTLTVSNMSPEDSSIYLCSVGGGRGETQYFGPGTRLLVL.

CDR3 DNA sequence: TGTGCCAGCAGTAGCCAGGAACCCTCTGGGGCCAACGTCCTGACTTTC. Its protein product is CASSSQEPSGANVLTF. The V gene is TRBV2, the J gene TRBJ2-6; D remains unclear. CDR3 length equals 16 residues. Germline V gene data show CDR1 as SNHLY and CDR2 as FYNNEI. V was cut by 5 bases and J by 0 bases, with 11 bases left in between. Together with reference TRBV2 and TRBJ2-6, the CDR3 gives the full variable domain: EPEVTQTPSHQVTQMGQEVILRCVPISNHLYFYWYRQILGQKVEFLVSFYNNEISEKSEIFDDQFSVERPDGSNFTLKIRSTKLEDSAMYFCASSSQEPSGANVLTFGAGSRLTVL.